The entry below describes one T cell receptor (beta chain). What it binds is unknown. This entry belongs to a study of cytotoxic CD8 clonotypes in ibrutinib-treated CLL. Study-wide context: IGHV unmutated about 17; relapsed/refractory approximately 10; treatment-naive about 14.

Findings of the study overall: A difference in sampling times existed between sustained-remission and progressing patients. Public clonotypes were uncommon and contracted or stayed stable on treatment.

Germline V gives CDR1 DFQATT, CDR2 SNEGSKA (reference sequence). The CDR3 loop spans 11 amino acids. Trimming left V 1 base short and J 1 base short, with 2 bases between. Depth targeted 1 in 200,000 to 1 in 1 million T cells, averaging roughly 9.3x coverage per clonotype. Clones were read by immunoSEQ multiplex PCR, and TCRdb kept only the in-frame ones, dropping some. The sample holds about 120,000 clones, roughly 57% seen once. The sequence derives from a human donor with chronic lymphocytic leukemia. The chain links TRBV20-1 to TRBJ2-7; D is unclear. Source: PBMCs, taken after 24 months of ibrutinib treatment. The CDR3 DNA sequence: TGCAGTGCTAGAGGATCCTACGAGCAGTACTTC. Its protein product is CSARGSYEQYF.